Below are 27 T cell receptor beta chains sequenced from a single sample in a study of response to subunit inactivated influenza vaccine. TCRdb fed the RT-PCR reads into MiXCR, producing one record per CDR3 protein. The sample carries hundreds of thousands of distinct CDR3 sequences, approximately 7.7% recorded once. Sequenced material: PBMCs from blood, taken roughly 24 months after vaccination. These receptors originate from a man aged 50-75 years who received an inactivated influenza vaccine.

There are many counts of this clonotype. The rearrangement links TRBV7-2 to TRBJ1-6; D possibly corresponds to TRBD1 (5 bases). The CDR3 consists of 14 residues. V lost 1 base and J 5 bases, leaving 6 bases between the germline ends. Per the germline V gene, CDR1 is SGHTA and CDR2 is FQGNSA. Here the CDR3 DNA reads TGTGCCAGCAGCTTAGGGACAAATAATTCACCCCTCCACTTT. It specifies CASSLGTNNSPLHF.

This clonotype was seen a few times. The chain combines TRBV6-5 with TRBJ2-5; D gene uncertain. This CDR3 has 10 residues. V gave up 7 bases and J gave up 4 bases, with 4 bases separating them. CDR1 is MNHEY, CDR2 SVGAGI, per germline. CDR3 sequence: CASKGETQYF. The CDR3 DNA is TGTGCCAGCAAGGGAGAGACCCAGTACTTC.

J is TRBJ1-5 and V is TRBV18; D is uncertain. Trimming took 2 bases from V and 11 from J, leaving 16 bases between them. Germline CDR1 is KGHSH and CDR2 is LQKENI. The CDR3 has 14 residues. CDR3 sequence reads: CASSPGVSLSAQHF. The CDR3 region has the DNA TGTGCCAGCTCACCAGGGGTGAGCCTATCAGCCCAGCATTTT.

This clonotype was found a few times. This sequence joins TRBV29-1 and TRBJ1-2; D is ambiguous. The V end was cut by 4 bases, the J end by 0 bases, with 9 bases between. Looked up from germline, CDR1 is SQVTM and CDR2 is ANQGSEA. CDR3 length equals 13 residues. CDR3 nucleotides: TGCAGCGTTGCTCTAGGGTCTAACTATGGCTACACCTTC. Translation gives CSVALGSNYGYTF.

The chain carries TRBV5-6 and TRBJ1-2, with D tentatively TRBD1 (5 bases). The CDR3 sequence is 15 residues long. Germline V gene data show CDR1 as SGHDT and CDR2 as YYEEEE. The ends were cut back, 1 base at V and 5 bases at J, with 15 bases in the middle. The CDR3 here is CASSLPDTGRYGYTF. The DNA for the CDR3 is TGTGCCAGCAGCTTGCCTGATACGGGGCGTTATGGCTACACCTTC. Together with reference TRBV5-6 and TRBJ1-2, the CDR3 gives the full variable domain: DAGVTQSPTHLIKTRGQQVTLRCSPKSGHDTVSWYQQALGQGPQFIFQYYEEEERQRGNFPDRFSGHQFPNYSSELNVNALLLGDSALYLCASSLPDTGRYGYTFGSGTRLTVV.

The chain has TRBV6-4 and TRBJ2-3, with no clear D. Per the germline V gene, CDR1 is MRHNA and CDR2 is SNTAGT. This CDR3 comprises 13 residues. V dropped 2 bases and J dropped 2 bases, with 5 bases sitting between them. CDR3 amino acids: CASSDTNTDTQYF. CDR3 DNA sequence: TGTGCCAGCAGTGACACCAACACAGATACGCAGTATTTT.

There are a few counts of this clonotype. The chain couples TRBV4-2 to TRBJ2-1, with D possibly matching TRBD2 (5 bases). CDR3 length equals 15 residues. Trimming stripped 4 bases from V and 9 bases from J, with 19 bases between. Germline values: CDR1 LGHNA, CDR2 YNFKEQ. CDR3 residues: CASSPGNRGSAEQFF. The CDR3 DNA reads as TGTGCCAGCAGCCCTGGAAATCGGGGATCGGCTGAGCAGTTCTTC.

CDR3 nucleotides: TGCGCCAGCAGCCAAGTTTATGCGGGGGGGGAGACCCAGTACTTC. This codes for CASSQVYAGGETQYF. The V gene is TRBV4-3, the J gene TRBJ2-5, with TRBD2 matching over 9 bases. The ends lost 1 base at V and 5 bases at J; junction bases unmatched: 5. The CDR3 extends over 15 amino acids. The germline V gene has CDR1 LGHNA and CDR2 YSLEER.

The chain couples TRBV5-6 to TRBJ1-1; no firm D call. The V gene lost 4 bases and the J gene lost 0 bases, with 16 bases spanning the gap. This CDR3 comprises 16 residues. The germline gives CDR1 SGHDT, CDR2 YYEEEE. The CDR3 DNA is TGTGCCAGCAGCCCTATATCTGCGGCTATGAACACTGAAGCTTTCTTT. Its translation is CASSPISAAMNTEAFF.

The rearrangement uses TRBV29-1 and TRBJ2-1, with 9 bases that match TRBD2. The CDR3 extends over 15 amino acids. Germline V gene sequence: CDR1 SQVTM, CDR2 ANQGSEA. V gave up 1 base and J gave up 9 bases; unmatched junction bases: 10. The CDR3 is CSVEAISGSRSEQFF. CDR3 DNA sequence: TGCAGCGTTGAAGCGATTAGCGGGAGTAGGAGTGAGCAGTTCTTC.

This clonotype was counted a few times. This chain joins TRBV4-2 and TRBJ2-5; no clear D gene. Germline V lookup: CDR1 LGHNA, CDR2 YNFKEQ. With 3 bases removed from V and 5 bases from J, the gap between germline ends came to 10 bases. This CDR3 has 13 amino acids. CDR3 loop: CASSQSAWETQYF. Here the CDR3 DNA reads TGTGCCAGCAGCCAGTCGGCTTGGGAGACCCAGTACTTC.

This clonotype came up many times. The chain carries TRBV7-2 and TRBJ2-3; TRBD2 agrees at 15 bases. V gave up 3 bases and J gave up 9 bases; unmatched junction bases: 10. The germline V gene has CDR1 SGHTA and CDR2 FQGNSA. CDR3 size: 17 residues. The CDR3 region is CASSFGTSGGRLETQYF. In DNA form, the CDR3 reads TGTGCCAGCAGCTTTGGGACTAGCGGGGGGAGACTCGAGACGCAGTATTTT.

This clonotype was counted a few times. The rearrangement joins TRBV12-3 or TRBV12-4 to TRBJ2-3; 7 bases fit TRBD2. CDR3 length: 15 amino acids. Trimming cost V 3 bases and J 1 base; bases outside gene matches: 4. The CDR3 spells CASSFRGDGTDTQYF. The CDR3 nucleotides read TGTGCCAGCAGTTTTCGGGGGGACGGCACAGATACGCAGTATTTT.

This clonotype was seen ten or more times. The chain has TRBV4-3 and TRBJ2-2, with unresolved D. The V gene's germline CDR1 is LGHNA and CDR2 YSLEER. CDR3 length equals 14 residues. V was trimmed by 0 bases and J by 2 bases, leaving 4 bases between them. The DNA for the CDR3 is TGCGCCAGCAGCCAAGATCTCAACACCGGGGAGCTGTTTTTT. This encodes CASSQDLNTGELFF.

The genes are TRBV12-3 or TRBV12-4 and TRBJ2-2; 11 bases line up with TRBD2. J was trimmed by 4 bases and V by 8 bases; bases with no gene match: 6. The CDR3 has 15 amino acids. The CDR3 here is CASQLAGGITGELFF. In nucleotides, the CDR3 is TGTGCCAGCCAATTAGCGGGAGGGATCACCGGGGAGCTGTTTTTT.

This clonotype was counted between two and nine times. The chain employs TRBV4-2 and TRBJ1-1; D is undetermined. The CDR3 loop spans 15 amino acids. V was pared by 0 bases and J by 7 bases, with 15 bases between. Germline CDR1 LGHNA, CDR2 YNFKEQ. CDR3 sequence (DNA): TGTGCCAGCAGCCAAGACGGCCGGGCCGGTTATGAAGCTTTCTTT. This gives the protein CASSQDGRAGYEAFF.

The chain is built from TRBV7-2 and TRBJ2-6; no clear D gene. V was trimmed by 0 bases and J by 12 bases, leaving 12 bases between them. The CDR3 totals 14 residues. Germline assignment: CDR1 SGHTA and CDR2 FQGNSA. In nucleotides, the CDR3 is TGTGCCAGCAGCTTAGCACCGGGTCAAGGCGTCCTGACTTTC. As protein: CASSLAPGQGVLTF.

The chain employs TRBV7-9 and TRBJ2-1; 8 bases agree with TRBD1. Germline lookup yields CDR1 SEHNR and CDR2 FQNEAQ (reference sequence). With V trimmed by 5 bases and J by 2 bases, 8 bases remained unmatched. The CDR3 has 16 amino acids. As DNA, the CDR3 is TGTGCCAGCAGCCGACTGGGACAGGCCACCTACAATGAGCAGTTCTTC. Translating gives CASSRLGQATYNEQFF.

This rearrangement joins TRBV10-3 to TRBJ2-7; 8 positions agree with TRBD2. The CDR3 is 12 residues long. In germline, CDR1 is ENHRY, CDR2 SYGVKD. The trim removed 9 bases at V and 6 bases at J, leaving 7 bases unmatched. The CDR3 loop reads CAMRGLVGEQYF. The CDR3 DNA reads TGTGCCATGAGGGGACTAGTCGGCGAGCAGTACTTC.

This clonotype was recorded at least ten times. The rearrangement links TRBV7-8 to TRBJ1-3; D ambiguous. This CDR3 comprises 15 residues. From germline, CDR1 is SGHVS and CDR2 FQNEAQ. The V gene lost 8 bases and the J gene lost 0 bases, with 14 bases spanning the gap. The CDR3 loop reads CASRNERTSGNTIYF. The CDR3 coding sequence is TGTGCCAGCCGAAATGAAAGGACCTCTGGAAACACCATATATTTT.

This clonotype was seen only a few times. The rearrangement joins TRBV15 to TRBJ1-4; 7 bases match TRBD1. The CDR3 consists of 15 residues. Per germline, CDR1 LNHNV and CDR2 YYDKDF (reference sequence). Trimming removed 1 base from V and 3 bases from J; junction bases left unmatched: 2. The chain's CDR3 is CATSRGGTANEKLFF. Written as DNA, the CDR3 is TGTGCCACCAGCAGAGGCGGGACAGCTAATGAAAAACTGTTTTTT.

This clonotype has more than one count but fewer than ten. DNA of the CDR3: TGTGCCAGCAGCTTAGGGGGGACAGCGAATTCACCCCTCCACTTT. Its translation: CASSLGGTANSPLHF. The chain uses TRBV7-2 and TRBJ1-6, with 7 bases aligning to TRBD1. Germline trimming cut 1 base from V and 7 bases from J; bases unmatched to any gene: 4. CDR1 and CDR2 (germline): SGHTA, FQGNSA. There are 15 residues in the CDR3.

The chain combines TRBV5-5 with TRBJ2-7, with 8 nucleotides matching TRBD1. Germline CDR1 is SGHKS and CDR2 is YYEKEE (reference sequence). This CDR3 contains 13 residues. With 2 bases clipped from V and 6 bases from J, the junction kept 4 bases outside the gene matches. CDR3 nucleotides: TGTGCCAGCAGCTTTGACAGGGGCCTCGAGCAGTACTTC. Its translation is CASSFDRGLEQYF.

This clonotype was seen a few times. The chain couples TRBV16 to TRBJ1-5; D ambiguous. The CDR3 is 17 amino acids. Germline CDR1 and CDR2: KGHSY and FQNENV. V was clipped by 0 bases and J by 0 bases, with 12 bases between them. Here the CDR3 DNA reads TGTGCCAGCAGCCAATCCAGGAGTTCGGGTAGCAATCAGCCCCAGCATTTT. Amino acids: CASSQSRSSGSNQPQHF.

This clonotype occurred many times. V and J are TRBV12-3 or TRBV12-4 and TRBJ2-7; weak D call: TRBD1 (5 bases). The CDR3 is 13 amino acids. V was cut by 2 bases and J by 3 bases, with 8 bases left in between. In DNA, the CDR3 is TGTGCCAGCAGTTTATCAGGGAACTACGAGCAGTACTTC. Encoded protein: CASSLSGNYEQYF.

In its sample, this clonotype was seen many times. This chain links TRBV15 with TRBJ2-1, with D perhaps matching TRBD2 (6 bases). The CDR3 loop spans 16 amino acids. Germline lookup yields CDR1 LNHNV and CDR2 YYDKDF (reference sequence). V was pared by 2 bases and J by 4 bases, with 15 bases between. CDR3 DNA: TGTGCCACCAGCAGATCTAGAGCTAGCGAGTACAATGAGCAGTTCTTC. This gives the protein CATSRSRASEYNEQFF.

There are a few counts of this clonotype. The chain is built from TRBV5-1 and TRBJ2-1; 10 bases are a match to TRBD2. Germline V gene sequence: CDR1 SGHRS, CDR2 YFSETQ. The CDR3 is 14 amino acids. Germline trimming cut 0 bases from V and 10 bases from J; bases unmatched to any gene: 4. The CDR3: CASSLDSGGSEQFF. DNA for the CDR3: TGCGCCAGCAGCTTGGATAGCGGGGGGAGCGAGCAGTTCTTC.